This TCR beta chain is from a study of cytomegalovirus exposure and HLA in healthy donors. Across the study: An early release of data contained tens of millions of unique TCRs, which came from HLA-typed donors.

Deletions cut 1 base from V and 0 bases from J, with 8 bases between. This CDR3 comprises 15 residues. The germline CDR1 and CDR2 sequences are SGHTA and FQGNSA. A multiplex PCR was run with 60 Vbeta primers and 13 Jbeta primers. TCRdb's copy holds only in-frame clones and misses some; the assay was immunoSEQ multiplex PCR. The sample carries about 160,000 clones, around 77% recorded once. The sample comprised PBMCs. The receptor comes from a man aged 50 or older in good health and CMV-seropositive. The rearrangement links TRBV7-2 to TRBJ2-3, with a possible D match to TRBD2 (6 bases). CDR3 in DNA: TGTGCCAGCAGCTTAGTGGCGGGGAGCACAGATACGCAGTATTTT. It encodes CASSLVAGSTDTQYF.